The 9 T cell receptor beta chains in this list originate from one sample, sequenced in a study of shared clonotypes between healthy human individuals. The data were produced by immunoSEQ multiplex PCR, yet TCRdb's version contains in-frame clones alone and is incomplete. This sample has a few million clones, with over 90% found just once. Sequencing used naive CD4+ T cells from PBMCs. Subset specified: CD45RA+ positively selected. The receptors stem from a man between 18 and 35 years old in good health. Some clones in this sample may be carry-over from other donors' samples.

As regards this clone: Other nucleotide sequences in the sample specify the same CDR3. The gene calls are TRBV7-2 and TRBJ1-2; D unclear. The ends were cut back, 0 bases at V and 0 bases at J, with 5 bases in the middle. Germline CDR1 SGHTA, CDR2 FQGNSA. The CDR3 covers 14 residues. CDR3 region: CASSLAGANYGYTF. The CDR3 nucleotides read TGTGCCAGCAGCTTAGCGGGAGCTAACTATGGCTACACCTTC.

The chain joins TRBV5-4 to TRBJ2-3; the D is unclear. V lost 2 bases and J lost 11, with 15 bases in between. The CDR3 totals 13 residues. Germline V lookup: CDR1 SGHNT, CDR2 YYREEE (reference sequence). The CDR3 sequence is CASSFPGRSEQYF. In DNA form, the CDR3 reads TGTGCCAGCAGCTTCCCGGGCCGCTCGGAGCAGTATTTT.

The chain joins TRBV7-3 to TRBJ2-1; D is unclear. Per germline, CDR1 SGHTA and CDR2 FQGTGA. The CDR3 extends over 12 amino acids. The V gene lost 1 base and the J gene lost 8 bases, with 6 bases spanning the gap. CDR3 DNA: TGTGCCAGCAGCTTAAATAACCATGAGCAGTTCTTC. Translation: CASSLNNHEQFF. The variable domain in full, completed from reference TRBV7-3 and TRBJ2-1, reads GAGVSQTPSNKVTEKGKYVELRCDPISGHTALYWYRQSLGQGPEFLIYFQGTGAADDSGLPNDRFFAVRPEGSVSTLKIQRTERGDSAVYLCASSLNNHEQFFGPGTRLTVL.

The CDR3 nucleotides are TGTGCCTGGACCCTCCAGCGGGGCACTGAAGCTTTCTTT. As protein: CAWTLQRGTEAFF. This chain links TRBV30 with TRBJ1-1, with D unclear. Germline V gene data show CDR1 as GTSNPN and CDR2 as SVGIG (reference sequence). Trimming cost V 4 bases and J 4 bases, with 13 bases left between them. The CDR3 extends over 13 amino acids.

This clone was seen once. The V and J genes are TRBV7-9 and TRBJ2-5, with D possibly TRBD1 on 5 matching bases. V dropped 2 bases and J dropped 2 bases, with 9 bases sitting between them. This CDR3 has 14 residues. Germline V gene lookup returns CDR1 SEHNR and CDR2 FQNEAQ (reference sequence). The DNA for the CDR3 is TGTGCCAGCAGCTTAAGACAGCTTCAAGAGACCCAGTACTTC. Amino acids: CASSLRQLQETQYF.

The chain is built from TRBV7-9 and TRBJ1-5, with 7 nucleotides matching TRBD1. The CDR3 has 18 residues. V was pared by 1 base and J by 1 base, with 10 bases of the junction left unmatched. The germline V gene encodes CDR1 SEHNR and CDR2 FQNEAQ (reference sequence). CDR3 in DNA: TGTGCCAGCAGCTTAGGGACAGGCTCCGAGCGGAGCAATCAGCCCCAGCATTTT. This sequence encodes CASSLGTGSERSNQPQHF.

This clone was detected only once. This chain connects TRBV30 to TRBJ1-2; D is perhaps TRBD1 (6 bases). Germline CDR1 and CDR2: GTSNPN and SVGIG (reference sequence). The V end lost 2 bases, the J end lost 8 bases, and 12 bases lay between the germline ends. The CDR3 has 12 residues. CDR3 sequence (DNA): TGTGCCTGGAGTAGAACAGGGCCCGGCTACACCTTC. Protein product: CAWSRTGPGYTF.

A remark on this clone: Other DNA sequences in the same sample also yield this CDR3. The gene calls are TRBV5-6 and TRBJ1-2; a weak D match, TRBD1 (5 bases). The ends were cut back, 5 bases at V and 1 base at J, with 9 bases in the middle. This CDR3 has 13 residues. The germline gives CDR1 SGHDT, CDR2 YYEEEE. DNA for the CDR3: TGTGCCAGCAGTGTTAGGGGTAACTATGGCTACACCTTC. It translates to CASSVRGNYGYTF.

This clone was observed a single time. CDR3 sequence (DNA): TGTGCCAGCAGCCGGGAAAGGACAGCCCTGGGGACGCAGTATTTT. Translation: CASSRERTALGTQYF. The chain carries TRBV7-2 and TRBJ2-3, with D perhaps matching TRBD1 (6 bases). V was pared by 5 bases and J by 9 bases, with 21 bases between. This CDR3 has 15 amino acids. The germline gives CDR1 SGHTA, CDR2 FQGNSA.